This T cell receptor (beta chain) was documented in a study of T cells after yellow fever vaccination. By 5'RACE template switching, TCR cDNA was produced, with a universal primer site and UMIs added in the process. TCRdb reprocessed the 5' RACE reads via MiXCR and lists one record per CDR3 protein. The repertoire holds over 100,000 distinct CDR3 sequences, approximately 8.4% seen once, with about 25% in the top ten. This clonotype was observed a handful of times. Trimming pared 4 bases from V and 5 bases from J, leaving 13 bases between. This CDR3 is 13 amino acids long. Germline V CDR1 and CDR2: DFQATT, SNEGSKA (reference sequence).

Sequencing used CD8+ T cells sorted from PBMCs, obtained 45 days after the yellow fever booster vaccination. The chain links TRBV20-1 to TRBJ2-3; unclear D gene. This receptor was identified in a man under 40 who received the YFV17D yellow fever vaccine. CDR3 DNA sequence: TGCAGTGCTAAGGGCCCCCTGATAGATACGCAGTATTTT. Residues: CSAKGPLIDTQYF.